The clone carrying this T cell receptor (beta chain) has a single count. Its antigen is not known. Germline loops: CDR1 SGHTA, CDR2 FQGNSA. The CDR3 extends over 15 amino acids. The J segment lost 2 bases and the V segment lost 0 bases, leaving 3 bases of the junction unmatched. This sample was included in a study of T-cell memory formation after mild COVID-19. It was 5'RACE with constant-segment primers that produced the TCR alpha and TCR beta cDNA libraries, which carried sample barcodes and UMIs. MiXCR, run by TCRdb on the 5' RACE reads, gives a single entry per CDR3 protein. This table holds fewer than 300,000 distinct CDR3 sequences, 16% found once. Study-level points and caveats: The study found contracting CD4+ clones mainly in CM and EM and contracting CD8+ clones in EMRA. Confirmation of SARS-CoV-2 specificity was lacking for second-wave clones peaking day 37. Memory from before infection featured some responding clones, which suggests cross-reactive memory joined.

The chain combines TRBV7-2 with TRBJ1-2; 7 bases match TRBD1. The TCR was taken from a man between 18 and 35 years old who had mild COVID-19 (a few samples of this study predate the infection). Cell type and time point are not known. Sequenced material: PBMCs or a T cell subset sorted from them (not recorded which). In nucleotides, the CDR3 is TGTGCCAGCAGCTTAGCGCAGGGGGGGAACTATGGCTACACCTTC. It codes for CASSLAQGGNYGYTF. Together with reference TRBV7-2 and TRBJ1-2, the CDR3 gives the full variable domain: GAGVSQSPSNKVTEKGKDVELRCDPISGHTALYWYRQSLGQGLEFLIYFQGNSAPDKSGLPSDRFSAERTGGSVSTLTIQRTQQEDSAVYLCASSLAQGGNYGYTFGSGTRLTVV.